One T cell receptor beta chain is described in this entry. Generated by immunoSEQ multiplex PCR, the TCRdb table keeps only in-frame clones and is missing some. Of around 470,000 clones listed, roughly 91% are singletons. This sample is drawn from a study of blood T cell repertoires in COVID-19. Germline V gene data show CDR1 as MDHEN and CDR2 as SYDVKM. This CDR3 has 14 amino acids. Trimming pared 5 bases from V and 4 bases from J, leaving 14 bases between. The sequenced sample was PBMCs or T cells enriched from blood (not recorded which). This TCR was recovered from a man aged 18-30 years who had recovered from COVID-19. This sequence joins TRBV28 and TRBJ1-2; no clear D gene. This CDR3 reads CASSPSRSGYGYTF. The CDR3 DNA sequence: TGTGCCAGCAGTCCATCCCGGTCGGGCTATGGCTACACCTTC.